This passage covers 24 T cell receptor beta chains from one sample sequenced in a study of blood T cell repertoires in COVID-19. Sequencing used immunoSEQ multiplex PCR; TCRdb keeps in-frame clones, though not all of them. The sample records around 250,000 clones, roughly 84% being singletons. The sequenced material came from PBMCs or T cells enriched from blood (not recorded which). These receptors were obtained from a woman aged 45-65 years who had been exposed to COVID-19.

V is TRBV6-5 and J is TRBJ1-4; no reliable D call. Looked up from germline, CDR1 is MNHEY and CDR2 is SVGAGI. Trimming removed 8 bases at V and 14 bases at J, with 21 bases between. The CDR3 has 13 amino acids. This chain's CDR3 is CASLFYIEETLFF. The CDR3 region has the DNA TGTGCCAGCCTCTTTTACATCGAGGAAACCCTGTTTTTT.

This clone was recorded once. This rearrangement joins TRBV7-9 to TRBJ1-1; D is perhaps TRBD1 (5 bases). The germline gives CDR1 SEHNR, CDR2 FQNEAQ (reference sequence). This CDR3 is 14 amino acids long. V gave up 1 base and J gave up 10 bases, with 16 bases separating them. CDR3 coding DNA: TGTGCCAGCAGCTTAGGATACAGCCCCGGGGGAGCTTTCTTT. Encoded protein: CASSLGYSPGGAFF. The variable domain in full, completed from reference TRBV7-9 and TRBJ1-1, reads DTGVSQNPRHKITKRGQNVTFRCDPISEHNRLYWYRQTLGQGPEFLTYFQNEAQLEKSRLLSDRFSAERPKGSFSTLEIQRTEQGDSAMYLCASSLGYSPGGAFFGQGTRLTVV.

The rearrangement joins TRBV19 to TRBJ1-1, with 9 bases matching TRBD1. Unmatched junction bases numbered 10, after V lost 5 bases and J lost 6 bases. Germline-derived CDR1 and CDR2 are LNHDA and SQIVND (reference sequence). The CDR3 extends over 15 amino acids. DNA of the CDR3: TGTGCCAGTAGTCCCGGGACAGGGATGTGGGCTGAAGCTTTCTTT. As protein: CASSPGTGMWAEAFF. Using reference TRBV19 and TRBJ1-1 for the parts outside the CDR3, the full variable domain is DGGITQSPKYLFRKEGQNVTLSCEQNLNHDAMYWYRQDPGQGLRLIYYSQIVNDFQKGDIAEGYSVSREKKESFPLTVTSAQKNPTAFYLCASSPGTGMWAEAFFGQGTRLTVV.

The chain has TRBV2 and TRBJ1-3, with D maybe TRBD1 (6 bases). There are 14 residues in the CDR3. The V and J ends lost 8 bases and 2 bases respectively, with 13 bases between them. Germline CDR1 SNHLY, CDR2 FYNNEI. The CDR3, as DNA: TGTGCCAGCGAACAGGACAGCGCTGGAAACACCATATATTTT. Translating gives CASEQDSAGNTIYF.

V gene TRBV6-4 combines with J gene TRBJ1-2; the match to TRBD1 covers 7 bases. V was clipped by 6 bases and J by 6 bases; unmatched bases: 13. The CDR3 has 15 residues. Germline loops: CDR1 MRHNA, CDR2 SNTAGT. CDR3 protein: CASSSTGDGGDGYTF. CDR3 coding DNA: TGTGCCAGCAGCTCCACAGGGGATGGGGGCGATGGCTACACCTTC.

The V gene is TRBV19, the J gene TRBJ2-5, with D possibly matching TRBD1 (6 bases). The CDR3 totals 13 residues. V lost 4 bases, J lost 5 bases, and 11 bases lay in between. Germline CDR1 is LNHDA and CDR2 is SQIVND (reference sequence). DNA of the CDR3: TGTGCCAGTAGTACCCAGGGGCTGGAGACCCAGTACTTC. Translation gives CASSTQGLETQYF. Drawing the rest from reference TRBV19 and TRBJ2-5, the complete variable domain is DGGITQSPKYLFRKEGQNVTLSCEQNLNHDAMYWYRQDPGQGLRLIYYSQIVNDFQKGDIAEGYSVSREKKESFPLTVTSAQKNPTAFYLCASSTQGLETQYFGPGTRLLVL.

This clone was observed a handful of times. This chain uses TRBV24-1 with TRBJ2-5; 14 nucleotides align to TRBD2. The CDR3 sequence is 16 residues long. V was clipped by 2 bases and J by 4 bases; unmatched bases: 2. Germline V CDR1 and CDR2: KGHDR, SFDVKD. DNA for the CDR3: TGTGCCACCAGTGATTACGGGACTAGCGGGAGAGAGACCCAGTACTTC. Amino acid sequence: CATSDYGTSGRETQYF.

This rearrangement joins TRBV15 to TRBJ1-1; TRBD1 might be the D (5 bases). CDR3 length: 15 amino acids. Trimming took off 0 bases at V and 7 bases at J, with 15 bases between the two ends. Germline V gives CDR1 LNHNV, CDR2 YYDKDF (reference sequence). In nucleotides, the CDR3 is TGTGCCACCAGCAGAGATCAGGGCATTTCCTATGAAGCTTTCTTT. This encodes CATSRDQGISYEAFF.

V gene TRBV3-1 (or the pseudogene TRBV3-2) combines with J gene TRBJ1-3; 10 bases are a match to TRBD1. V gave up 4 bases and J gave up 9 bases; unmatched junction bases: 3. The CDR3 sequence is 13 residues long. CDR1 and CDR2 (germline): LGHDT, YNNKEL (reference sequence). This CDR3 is CASSRRQGATIYF. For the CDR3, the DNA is TGTGCCAGCAGCCGCAGACAGGGGGCCACCATATATTTT.

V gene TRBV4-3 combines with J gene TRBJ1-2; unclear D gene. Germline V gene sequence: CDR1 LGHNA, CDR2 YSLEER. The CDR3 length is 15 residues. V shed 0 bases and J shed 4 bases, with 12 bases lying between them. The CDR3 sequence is CASSQDQTGFYGYTF. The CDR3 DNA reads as TGCGCCAGCAGCCAAGATCAAACGGGGTTCTATGGCTACACCTTC.

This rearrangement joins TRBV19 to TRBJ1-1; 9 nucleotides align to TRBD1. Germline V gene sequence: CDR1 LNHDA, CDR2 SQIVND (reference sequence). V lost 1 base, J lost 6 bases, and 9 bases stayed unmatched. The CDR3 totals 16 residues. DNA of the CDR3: TGTGCCAGTAGTATAGGGGACAGGGTGGTTGGGGCTGAAGCTTTCTTT. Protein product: CASSIGDRVVGAEAFF.

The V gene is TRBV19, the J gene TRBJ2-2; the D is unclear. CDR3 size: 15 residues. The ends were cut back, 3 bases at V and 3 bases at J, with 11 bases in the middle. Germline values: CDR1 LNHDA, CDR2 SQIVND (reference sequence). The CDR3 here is CASSMIGLDTGELFF. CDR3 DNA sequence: TGTGCCAGTAGTATGATCGGTCTAGACACCGGGGAGCTGTTTTTT.

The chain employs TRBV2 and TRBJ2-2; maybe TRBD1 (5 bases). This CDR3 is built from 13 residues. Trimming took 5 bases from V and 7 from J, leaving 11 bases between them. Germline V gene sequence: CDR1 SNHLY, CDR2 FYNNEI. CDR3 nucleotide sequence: TGTGCCAGCAGTCCTACAGGAAACGGGGAGCTGTTTTTT. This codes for CASSPTGNGELFF.

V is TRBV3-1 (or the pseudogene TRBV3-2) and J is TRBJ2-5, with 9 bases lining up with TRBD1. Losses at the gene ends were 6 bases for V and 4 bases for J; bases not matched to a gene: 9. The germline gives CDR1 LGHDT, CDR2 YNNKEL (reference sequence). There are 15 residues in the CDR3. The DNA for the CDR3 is TGTGCCAGCAGTCATGACAGGGGGAGGGGAGAGACCCAGTACTTC. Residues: CASSHDRGRGETQYF.

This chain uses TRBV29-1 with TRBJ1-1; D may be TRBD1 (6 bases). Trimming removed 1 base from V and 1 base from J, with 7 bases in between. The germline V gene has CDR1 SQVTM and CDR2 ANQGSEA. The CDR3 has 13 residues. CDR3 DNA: TGCAGCGTTGAAGGAGGGGGGAACACTGAAGCTTTCTTT. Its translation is CSVEGGGNTEAFF. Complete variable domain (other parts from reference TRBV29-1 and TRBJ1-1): SAVISQKPSRDICQRGTSLTIQCQVDSQVTMMFWYRQQPGQSLTLIATANQGSEATYESGFVIDKFPISRPNLTFSTLTVSNMSPEDSSIYLCSVEGGGNTEAFFGQGTRLTVV.

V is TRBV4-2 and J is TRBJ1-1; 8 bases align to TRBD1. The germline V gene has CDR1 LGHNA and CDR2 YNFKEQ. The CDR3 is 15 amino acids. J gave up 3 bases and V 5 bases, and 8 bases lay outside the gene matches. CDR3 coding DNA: TGTGCCAGCAGCTCCTGGACAGGGAAGGACACTGAAGCTTTCTTT. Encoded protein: CASSSWTGKDTEAFF.

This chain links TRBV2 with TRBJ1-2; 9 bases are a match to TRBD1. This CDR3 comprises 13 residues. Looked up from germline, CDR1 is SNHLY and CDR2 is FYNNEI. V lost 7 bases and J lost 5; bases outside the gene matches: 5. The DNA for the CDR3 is TGTGCCAGCACCGGGACAGGGAGGTATGGCTACACCTTC. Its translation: CASTGTGRYGYTF.

CDR3 nucleotides: TGTGCCAGCAGCGCATACAGGGTCTCTAACTATGGCTACACCTTC. This translates into CASSAYRVSNYGYTF. The rearrangement joins TRBV7-8 to TRBJ1-2, with D perhaps matching TRBD1 (6 bases). CDR1 and CDR2 (germline): SGHVS, FQNEAQ. Between the trimmed V and J ends, which lost 5 bases and 0 bases, there was a span of 13 bases. The CDR3 is made up of 15 amino acids.

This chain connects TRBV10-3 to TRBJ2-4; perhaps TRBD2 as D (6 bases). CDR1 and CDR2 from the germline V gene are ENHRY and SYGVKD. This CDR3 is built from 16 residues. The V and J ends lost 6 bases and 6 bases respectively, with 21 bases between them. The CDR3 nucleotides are TGTGCCATCAGCGACGTCGGAGGGAGTTCCGGAAACATTCAGTACTTC. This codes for CAISDVGGSSGNIQYF.

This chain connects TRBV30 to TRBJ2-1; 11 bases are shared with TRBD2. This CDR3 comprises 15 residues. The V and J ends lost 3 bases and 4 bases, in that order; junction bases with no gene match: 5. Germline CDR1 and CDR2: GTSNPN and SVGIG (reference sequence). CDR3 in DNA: TGTGCCTGGAGACAAGGGACTAGCGGATACAATGAGCAGTTCTTC. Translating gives CAWRQGTSGYNEQFF.

The CDR3 DNA follows: TGCGCCAGCAGCCACCCGGACAGCCTGAACACTGAAGCTTTCTTT. As protein: CASSHPDSLNTEAFF. The J gene is TRBJ1-1, the V gene TRBV4-1, with D maybe TRBD1 (6 bases). There are 15 residues in the CDR3. The ends were cut back, 3 bases at V and 0 bases at J, with 11 bases in the middle. Germline loops: CDR1 MGHRA, CDR2 YSYEKL.

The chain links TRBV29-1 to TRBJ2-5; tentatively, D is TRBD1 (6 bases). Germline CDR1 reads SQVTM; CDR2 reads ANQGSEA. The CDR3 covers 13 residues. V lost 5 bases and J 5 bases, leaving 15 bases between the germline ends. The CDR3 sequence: CSVQFQGLETQYF. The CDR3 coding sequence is TGCAGCGTTCAATTTCAGGGGTTGGAGACCCAGTACTTC.

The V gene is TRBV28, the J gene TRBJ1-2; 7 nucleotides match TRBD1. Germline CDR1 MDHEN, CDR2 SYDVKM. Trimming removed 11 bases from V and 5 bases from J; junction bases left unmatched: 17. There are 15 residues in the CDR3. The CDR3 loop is CAVNGKQGRLYGYTF. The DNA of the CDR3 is TGTGCCGTCAATGGGAAACAGGGGCGTCTTTATGGCTACACCTTC.

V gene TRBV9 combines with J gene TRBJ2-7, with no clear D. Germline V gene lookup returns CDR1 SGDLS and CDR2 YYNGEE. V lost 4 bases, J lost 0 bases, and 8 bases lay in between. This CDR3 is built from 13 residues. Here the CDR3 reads CASSSPLSYEQYF. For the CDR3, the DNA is TGTGCCAGCAGCTCCCCTCTCTCCTACGAGCAGTACTTC.